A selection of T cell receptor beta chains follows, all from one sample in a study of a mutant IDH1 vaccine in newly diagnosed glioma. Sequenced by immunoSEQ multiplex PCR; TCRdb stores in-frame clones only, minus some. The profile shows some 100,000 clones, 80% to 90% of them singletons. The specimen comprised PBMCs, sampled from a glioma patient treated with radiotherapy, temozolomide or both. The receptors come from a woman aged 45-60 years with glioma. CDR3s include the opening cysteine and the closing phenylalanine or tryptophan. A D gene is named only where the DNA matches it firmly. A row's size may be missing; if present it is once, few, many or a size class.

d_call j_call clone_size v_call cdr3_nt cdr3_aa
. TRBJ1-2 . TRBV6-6 TGTGCCAGCAGACGGGACACAACCCTCTATGGCTACACCTTC CASRRDTTLYGYTF
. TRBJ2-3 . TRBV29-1 TGCAGCGTTGAGGGTGGACCCGGGGCAGATACGCAGTATTTT CSVEGGPGADTQYF
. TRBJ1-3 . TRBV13 TGTGCCAGCAGCTACCGAAACACCATATATTTT CASSYRNTIYF
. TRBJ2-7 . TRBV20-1 TGCAGTGCTAGCGGGCAACAGTACTTC CSASGQQYF
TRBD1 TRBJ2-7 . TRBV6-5 TGTGCCAGCACCCCCGGGACAGGGATCTCCTACGAGCAGTACTTC CASTPGTGISYEQYF
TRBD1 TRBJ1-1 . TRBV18 TGTGCCAGCTCACCAATGACAGGGCGGGACGGTGAAGCTTTCTTT CASSPMTGRDGEAFF
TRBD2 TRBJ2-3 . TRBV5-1 TGCGCCAGCAGCCAACTAGCGGGGATTTCAGATACGCAGTATTTT CASSQLAGISDTQYF
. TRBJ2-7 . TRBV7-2 TGTGCCAGCAGCTTAGGGGTCAGGGGCGCCTACGAGCAGTACTTC CASSLGVRGAYEQYF
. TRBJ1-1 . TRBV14 TGTGCCAGCAGCCAGTGGGGGGGTAACACTGAAGCTTTCTTT CASSQWGGNTEAFF
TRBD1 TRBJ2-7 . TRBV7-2 TGTGCCAGCAGCTCCGCGACAGGGGGCGCCGAGCAGTACTTC CASSSATGGAEQYF
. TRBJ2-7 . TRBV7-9 TGTGCCAGCAACCGAGCGAGGCACGAGCAGTACTTC CASNRARHEQYF
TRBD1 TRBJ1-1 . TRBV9 TGTGCCAGCAGCCCTCGGGACAGGGACGAAGCTTTCTTT CASSPRDRDEAFF
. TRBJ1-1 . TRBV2 TGTGCCAGCAGTGTCCAGTTGGAGACTGAAGCTTTCTTT CASSVQLETEAFF
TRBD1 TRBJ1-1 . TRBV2 TGTGCCAGCAGGTTACAGGGGGGTACTGAAGCTTTCTTT CASRLQGGTEAFF
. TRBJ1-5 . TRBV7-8 TGTGCCAGCATGAACCGCAGCCCGTATAGCAATCAGCCCCAGCATTTT CASMNRSPYSNQPQHF
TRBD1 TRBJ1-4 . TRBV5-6 TGTGCCAGCAGCTCACAGACAGGGAGAGGAGATGAAAAACTGTTTTTT CASSSQTGRGDEKLFF
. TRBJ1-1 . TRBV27 TGTGCCAGCAGTTTATCAGACAGACTAAACACTGAAGCTTTCTTT CASSLSDRLNTEAFF
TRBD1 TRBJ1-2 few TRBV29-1 TGCAGCGCGGGGGACAGGGGAGGCTATGGCTACACCTTC CSAGDRGGYGYTF
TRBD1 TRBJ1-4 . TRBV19 TGTGCCAGTACCGGCCCCGGGACAGGGGGGGATTTCCTTTCCGAAAAACTGTTTTTT CASTGPGTGGDFLSEKLFF
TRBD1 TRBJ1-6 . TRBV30 TGTGCCTGGAGTGTACGGGACAGGGGTAACTCACCCCTCCACTTT CAWSVRDRGNSPLHF
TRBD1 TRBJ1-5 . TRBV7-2 TGTGCCAGCAGCTTAGTGGCGGGGACAGTCTACTCGGGCAATCAGCCCCAGCATTTT CASSLVAGTVYSGNQPQHF
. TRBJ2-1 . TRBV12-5 TGTGCTACCTTGCAACAGGATTCTTACAATGAGCAGTTCTTC CATLQQDSYNEQFF
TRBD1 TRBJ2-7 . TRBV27 TGTGCCAGCAGCTGGGGACAGGAGTTCTACGAGCAGTACTTC CASSWGQEFYEQYF
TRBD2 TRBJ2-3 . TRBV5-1 TGCGCCAGCAGCGAGCAAAGCGGGGGGGCCGTGAATACGCAGTATTTT CASSEQSGGAVNTQYF
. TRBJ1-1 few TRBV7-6 TGTGCCAGCAGCCCGAGCCCCACAGTGCCGTCTGAAGCTTTCTTT CASSPSPTVPSEAFF
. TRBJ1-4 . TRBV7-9 TGTGCCAGCGGGCAGGGGATTGAAAAACTGTTTTTT CASGQGIEKLFF
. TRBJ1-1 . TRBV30 TGTGCCTGGAGTCCCGGGACACCTAACACTGAAGCTTTCTTT CAWSPGTPNTEAFF
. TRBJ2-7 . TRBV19 TGTGCCAGTAGTATAGCCCTAATTACGGGCGAGCAGTACTTC CASSIALITGEQYF